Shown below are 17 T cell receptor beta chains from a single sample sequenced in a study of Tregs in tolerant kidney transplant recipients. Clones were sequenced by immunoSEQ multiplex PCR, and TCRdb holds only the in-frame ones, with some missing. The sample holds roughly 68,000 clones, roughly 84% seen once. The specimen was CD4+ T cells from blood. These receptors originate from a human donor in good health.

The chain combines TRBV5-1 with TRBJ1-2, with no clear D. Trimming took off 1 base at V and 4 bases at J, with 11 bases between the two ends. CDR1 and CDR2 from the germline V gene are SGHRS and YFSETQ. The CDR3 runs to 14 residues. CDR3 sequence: CASSLSTESYGYTF. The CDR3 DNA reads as TGCGCCAGCAGCTTGTCAACGGAATCCTATGGCTACACCTTC.

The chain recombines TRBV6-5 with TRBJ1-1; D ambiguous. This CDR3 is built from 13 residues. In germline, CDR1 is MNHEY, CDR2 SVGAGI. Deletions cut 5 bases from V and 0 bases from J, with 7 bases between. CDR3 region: CASSQTMNTEAFF. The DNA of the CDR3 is TGTGCCAGCAGTCAAACTATGAACACTGAAGCTTTCTTT.

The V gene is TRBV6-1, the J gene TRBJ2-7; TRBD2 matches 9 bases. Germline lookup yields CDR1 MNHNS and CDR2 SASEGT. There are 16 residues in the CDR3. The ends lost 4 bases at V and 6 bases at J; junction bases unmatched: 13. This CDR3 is CASSVTAGGLRGEQYF. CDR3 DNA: TGTGCCAGCAGTGTCACCGCGGGGGGGCTCCGGGGCGAGCAGTACTTC.

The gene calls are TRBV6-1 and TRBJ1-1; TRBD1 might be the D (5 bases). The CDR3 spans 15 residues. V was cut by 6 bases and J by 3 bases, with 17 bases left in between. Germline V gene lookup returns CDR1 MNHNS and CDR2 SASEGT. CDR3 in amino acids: CASRGTGGLDTEAFF. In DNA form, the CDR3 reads TGTGCCAGCAGGGGGACGGGAGGGCTCGACACTGAAGCTTTCTTT.

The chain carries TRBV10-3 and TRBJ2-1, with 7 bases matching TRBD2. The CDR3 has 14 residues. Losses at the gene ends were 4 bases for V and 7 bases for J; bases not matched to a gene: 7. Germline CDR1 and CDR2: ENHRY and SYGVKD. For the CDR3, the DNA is TGTGCCATCAGTGGTTCAGCGGGGTTAAATGAGCAGTTCTTC. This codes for CAISGSAGLNEQFF.

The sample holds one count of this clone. In DNA, the CDR3 is TGTGCCACCAAGGAGAGTGGGGGTCCTAACTATGGCTACACCTTC. As protein: CATKESGGPNYGYTF. This chain links TRBV6-1 with TRBJ1-2; TRBD1 might be the D (5 bases). V was cut by 10 bases and J by 0 bases, with 18 bases left in between. Germline CDR1 reads MNHNS; CDR2 reads SASEGT. CDR3 length: 15 amino acids.

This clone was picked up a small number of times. CDR3 protein: CASGHSTLSGNTIYF. The CDR3, as DNA: TGTGCCAGCGGGCACAGTACCCTCTCTGGAAACACCATATATTTT. The chain has TRBV7-2 and TRBJ1-3; D is unclear. V was pared by 8 bases and J by 0 bases, with 14 bases between. The CDR3 is made up of 15 amino acids. Germline assignment: CDR1 SGHTA and CDR2 FQGNSA. Full variable domain (rest looked up from reference TRBV7-2 and TRBJ1-3): GAGVSQSPSNKVTEKGKDVELRCDPISGHTALYWYRQSLGQGLEFLIYFQGNSAPDKSGLPSDRFSAERTGGSVSTLTIQRTQQEDSAVYLCASGHSTLSGNTIYFGEGSWLTVV.

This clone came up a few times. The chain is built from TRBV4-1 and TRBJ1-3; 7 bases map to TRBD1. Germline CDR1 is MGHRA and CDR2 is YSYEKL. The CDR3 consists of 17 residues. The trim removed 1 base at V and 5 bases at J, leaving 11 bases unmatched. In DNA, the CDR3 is TGCGCCAGCAGCCAAGCGGGGTGGAGGGGGCGAAGAAACACCATATATTTT. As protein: CASSQAGWRGRRNTIYF.

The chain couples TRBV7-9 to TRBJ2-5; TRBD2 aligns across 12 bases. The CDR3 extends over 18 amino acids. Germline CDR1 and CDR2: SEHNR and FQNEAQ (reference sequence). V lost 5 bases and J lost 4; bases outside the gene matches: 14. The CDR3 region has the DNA TGTGCCAGCAGCCTCAGGACTAGCGGGAAGGTATCTGGAGAGACCCAGTACTTC. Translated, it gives CASSLRTSGKVSGETQYF. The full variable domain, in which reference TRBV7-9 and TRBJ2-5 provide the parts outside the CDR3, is DTGVSQNPRHKITKRGQNVTFRCDPISEHNRLYWYRQTLGQGPEFLTYFQNEAQLEKSRLLSDRFSAERPKGSFSTLEIQRTEQGDSAMYLCASSLRTSGKVSGETQYFGPGTRLLVL.

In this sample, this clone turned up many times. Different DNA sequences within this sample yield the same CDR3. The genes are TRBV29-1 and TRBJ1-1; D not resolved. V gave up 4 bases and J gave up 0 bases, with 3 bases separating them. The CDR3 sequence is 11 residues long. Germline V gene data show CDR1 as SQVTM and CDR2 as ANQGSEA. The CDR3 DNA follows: TGCAGCGTTGGGTTGAACACTGAAGCTTTCTTT. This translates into CSVGLNTEAFF.

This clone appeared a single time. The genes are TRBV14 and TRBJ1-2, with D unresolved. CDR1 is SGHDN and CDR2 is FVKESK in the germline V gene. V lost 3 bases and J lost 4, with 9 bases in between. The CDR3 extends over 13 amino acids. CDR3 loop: CASSHVQAYGYTF. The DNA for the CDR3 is TGTGCCAGCAGCCACGTCCAGGCCTATGGCTACACCTTC.

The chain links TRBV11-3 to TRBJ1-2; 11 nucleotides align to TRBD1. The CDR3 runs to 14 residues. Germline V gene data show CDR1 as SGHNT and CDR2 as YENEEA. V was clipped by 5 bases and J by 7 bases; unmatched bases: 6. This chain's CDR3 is CASSTRDRGTGYTF. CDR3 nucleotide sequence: TGTGCCAGCAGCACCAGGGACAGGGGGACTGGCTACACCTTC.

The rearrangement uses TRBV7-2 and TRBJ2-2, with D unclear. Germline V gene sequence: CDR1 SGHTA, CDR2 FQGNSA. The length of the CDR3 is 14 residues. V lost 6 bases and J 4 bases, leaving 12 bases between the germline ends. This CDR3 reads CASRVIPATGELFF. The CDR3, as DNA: TGTGCCAGCAGAGTTATCCCGGCCACCGGGGAGCTGTTTTTT.

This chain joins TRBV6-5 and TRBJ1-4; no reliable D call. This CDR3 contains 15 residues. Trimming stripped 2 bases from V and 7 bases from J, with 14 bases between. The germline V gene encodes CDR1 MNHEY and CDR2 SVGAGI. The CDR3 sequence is CASSYRGTVGEKLFF. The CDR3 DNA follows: TGTGCCAGCAGTTACCGCGGAACCGTCGGTGAAAAACTGTTTTTT.

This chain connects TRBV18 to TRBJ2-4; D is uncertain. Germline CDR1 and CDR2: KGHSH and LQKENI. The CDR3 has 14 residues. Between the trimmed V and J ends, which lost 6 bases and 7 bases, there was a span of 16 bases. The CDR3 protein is CASSPLGRTNIQYF. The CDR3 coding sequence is TGTGCCAGCTCTCCCCTCGGCAGAACGAACATTCAGTACTTC.

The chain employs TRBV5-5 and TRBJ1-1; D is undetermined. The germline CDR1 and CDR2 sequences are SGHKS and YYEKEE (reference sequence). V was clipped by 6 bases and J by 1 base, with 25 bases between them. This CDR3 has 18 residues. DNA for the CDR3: TGTGCCAGCACCGGATCTCACTACGGGGTTAGGAGGAACACTGAAGCTTTCTTT. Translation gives CASTGSHYGVRRNTEAFF.

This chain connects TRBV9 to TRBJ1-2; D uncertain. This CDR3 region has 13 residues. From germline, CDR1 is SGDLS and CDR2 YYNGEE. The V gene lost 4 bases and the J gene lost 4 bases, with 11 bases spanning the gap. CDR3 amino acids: CASSQENGYGYTF. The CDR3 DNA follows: TGTGCCAGCAGCCAAGAGAACGGCTATGGCTACACCTTC.